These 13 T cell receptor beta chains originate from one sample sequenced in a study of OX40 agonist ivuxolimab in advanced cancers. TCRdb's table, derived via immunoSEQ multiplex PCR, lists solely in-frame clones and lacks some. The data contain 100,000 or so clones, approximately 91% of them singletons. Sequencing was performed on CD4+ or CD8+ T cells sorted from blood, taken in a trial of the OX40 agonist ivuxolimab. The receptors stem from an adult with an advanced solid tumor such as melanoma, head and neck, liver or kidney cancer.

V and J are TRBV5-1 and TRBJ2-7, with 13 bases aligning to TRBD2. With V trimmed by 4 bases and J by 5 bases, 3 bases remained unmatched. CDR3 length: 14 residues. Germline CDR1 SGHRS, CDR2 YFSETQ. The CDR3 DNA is TGCGCCAGCAGCCAGACTAGCGGGAGGAACGAGCAGTACTTC. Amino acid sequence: CASSQTSGRNEQYF.

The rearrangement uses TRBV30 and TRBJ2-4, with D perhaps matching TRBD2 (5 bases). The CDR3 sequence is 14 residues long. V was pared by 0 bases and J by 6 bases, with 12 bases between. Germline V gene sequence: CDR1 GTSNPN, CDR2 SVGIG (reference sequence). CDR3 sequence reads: CAWSVQDLRNIQYF. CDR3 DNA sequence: TGTGCCTGGAGTGTGCAGGACTTGAGAAACATTCAGTACTTC.

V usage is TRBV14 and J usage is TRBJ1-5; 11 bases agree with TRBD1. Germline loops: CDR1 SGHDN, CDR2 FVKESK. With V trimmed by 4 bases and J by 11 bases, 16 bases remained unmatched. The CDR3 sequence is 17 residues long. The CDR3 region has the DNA TGTGCCAGCAGCCCGGAGGGACAGGGGGGAGAAATCGTGTCCCAGCATTTT. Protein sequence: CASSPEGQGGEIVSQHF.

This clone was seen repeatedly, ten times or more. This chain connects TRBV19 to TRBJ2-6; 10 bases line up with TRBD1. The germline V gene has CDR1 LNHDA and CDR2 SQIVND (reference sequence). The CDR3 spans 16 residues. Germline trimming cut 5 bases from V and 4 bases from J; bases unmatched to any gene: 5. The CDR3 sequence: CASSVDRGTGANVLTF. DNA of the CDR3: TGTGCCAGTAGTGTGGACAGGGGGACGGGGGCCAACGTCCTGACTTTC.

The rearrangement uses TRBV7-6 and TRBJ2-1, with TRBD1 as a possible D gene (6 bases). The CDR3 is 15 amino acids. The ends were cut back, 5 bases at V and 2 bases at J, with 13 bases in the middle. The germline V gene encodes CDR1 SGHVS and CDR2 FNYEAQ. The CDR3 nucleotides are TGTGCCAGCAGCCCCGAGGGGGTGGCCTACAATGAGCAGTTCTTC. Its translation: CASSPEGVAYNEQFF.

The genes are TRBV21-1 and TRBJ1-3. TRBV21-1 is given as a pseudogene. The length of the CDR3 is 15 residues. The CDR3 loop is CASSKVGGVGNTIYF. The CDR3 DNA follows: TGTGCCAGCAGCAAAGTAGGAGGAGTCGGAAACACCATATATTTT.

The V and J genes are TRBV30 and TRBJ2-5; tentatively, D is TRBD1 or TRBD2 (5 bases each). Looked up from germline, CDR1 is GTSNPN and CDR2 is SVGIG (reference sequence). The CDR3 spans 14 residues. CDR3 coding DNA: TGTGCGATGGAAATAACGGGACCCGGCGGGACCCAGTACTTC. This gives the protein CAMEITGPGGTQYF.

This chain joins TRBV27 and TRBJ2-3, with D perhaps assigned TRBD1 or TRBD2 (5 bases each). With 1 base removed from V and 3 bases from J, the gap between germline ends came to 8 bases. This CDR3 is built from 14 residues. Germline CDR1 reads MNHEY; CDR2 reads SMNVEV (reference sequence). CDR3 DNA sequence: TGTGCCAGCAGTTTATGGGACGCTACAGATACGCAGTATTTT. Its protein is CASSLWDATDTQYF.

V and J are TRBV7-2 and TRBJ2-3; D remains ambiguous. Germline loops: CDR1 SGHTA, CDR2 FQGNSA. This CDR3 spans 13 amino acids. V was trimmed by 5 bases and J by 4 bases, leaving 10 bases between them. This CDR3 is CASSLTRSDTQYF. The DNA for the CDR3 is TGTGCCAGCAGCCTGACCCGCTCAGATACGCAGTATTTT. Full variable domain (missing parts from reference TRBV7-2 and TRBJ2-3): GAGVSQSPSNKVTEKGKDVELRCDPISGHTALYWYRQSLGQGLEFLIYFQGNSAPDKSGLPSDRFSAERTGGSVSTLTIQRTQQEDSAVYLCASSLTRSDTQYFGPGTRLTVL.

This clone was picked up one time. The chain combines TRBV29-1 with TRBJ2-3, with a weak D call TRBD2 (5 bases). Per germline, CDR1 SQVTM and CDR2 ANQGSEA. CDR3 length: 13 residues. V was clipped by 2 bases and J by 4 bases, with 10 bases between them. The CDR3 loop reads CSVETGFADTQYF. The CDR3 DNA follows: TGCAGCGTTGAAACGGGGTTCGCAGATACGCAGTATTTT.

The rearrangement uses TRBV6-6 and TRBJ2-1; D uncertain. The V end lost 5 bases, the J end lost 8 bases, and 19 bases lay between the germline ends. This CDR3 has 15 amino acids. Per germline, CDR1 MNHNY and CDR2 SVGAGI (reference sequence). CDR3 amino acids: CASSRPMGDVHEQFF. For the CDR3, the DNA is TGTGCCAGCAGTAGACCTATGGGCGATGTTCATGAGCAGTTCTTC.

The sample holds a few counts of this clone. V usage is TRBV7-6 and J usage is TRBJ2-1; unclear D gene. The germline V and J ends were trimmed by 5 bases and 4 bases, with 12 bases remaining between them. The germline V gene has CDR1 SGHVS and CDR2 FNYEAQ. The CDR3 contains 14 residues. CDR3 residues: CASSPERRYNEQFF. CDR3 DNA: TGTGCCAGCAGCCCGGAAAGGAGATACAATGAGCAGTTCTTC.

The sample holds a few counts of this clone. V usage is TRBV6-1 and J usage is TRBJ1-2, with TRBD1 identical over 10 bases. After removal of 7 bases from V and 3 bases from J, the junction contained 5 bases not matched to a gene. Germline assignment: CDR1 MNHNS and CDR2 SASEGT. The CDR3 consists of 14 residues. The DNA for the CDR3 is TGTGCCAGCAACTCGGACAGGGGGTACTATGGCTACACCTTC. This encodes CASNSDRGYYGYTF.